This TCR beta chain was recorded in a study of T cells in Graves' hyperthyroidism and ophthalmopathy. In patients aged 18 to 65, hyperthyroidism was newly diagnosed, with duration under 2 months. Patients showing uncontrolled infection, other autoimmune disease, pregnancy or lactation were ineligible. The germline V gene has CDR1 SGDLS and CDR2 YYNGEE. The CDR3 is made up of 15 amino acids. V gave up 3 bases and J gave up 1 base, with 11 bases separating them. The TCR beta CDR3 regions underwent amplification using RNA transcripts as the source. TCR CDR3 regions were first amplified by RT-PCR with HTBI primers. TCRdb re-analysed the multiplex PCR reads in MiXCR, keeping a single row per CDR3 protein. The sample consists of 300,000 to 450,000 distinct CDR3 sequences, 15% to 19% of them appearing once.

The receptor was derived from a woman under 30 with Graves' hyperthyroidism that later progressed to Graves' ophthalmopathy. Sequenced input: blood. This rearrangement joins TRBV9 to TRBJ2-1; no reliable D call. CDR3: CASSDPDGSYNEQFF. The CDR3 nucleotides are TGTGCCAGCAGCGACCCGGACGGGTCCTACAATGAGCAGTTCTTC.